A selection of T cell receptor beta chains follows, all from one sample in a study of naive and memory T cell subsets. Using its own MiXCR run on the UMI-ligation and nested PCR reads, TCRdb lists one record per CDR3 protein. Of tens of thousands of distinct CDR3 sequences in the sample, about 8.2% were seen once. The sample taken for sequencing was naive CD8+ T cells from blood. The receptors derive from a human donor in good health. The CDR3 runs from the conserved cysteine through the conserved F or W.

cdr3_aa cdr3_length v_call
CASSWGTGNQPQHF 14 TRBV7-9
CASSDDKERGPDSPLHF 17 TRBV5-1
CASSSRTYEQYF 12 TRBV13
CASSGSTDLPYNEQFF 16 TRBV19
CASSLAGTNQPQHF 14 TRBV7-9
CASSVETSTDTQYF 14 TRBV9
CSAMDRAGSSYEQYF 15 TRBV20-1
CSASTGAYEQYF 12 TRBV20-1
CASGQTGTGTTYEQYF 16 TRBV2
CSVKDRVSDTQYF 13 TRBV29-1
CSARGLAGPKDTQYF 15 TRBV20-1
CSARPPYNSPLHF 13 TRBV20-1
CASGLGGPEAFF 12 TRBV12-5
CSVLDRGANTEAFF 14 TRBV29-1
CASSSTGQGQPQHF 14 TRBV11-2
CSVFGTSGNFNEQFF 15 TRBV29-1
CASSPRVEYNEQFF 14 TRBV9
CSVERWTEPYGYTF 14 TRBV29-1
CASSTGNNEQFF 12 TRBV4-1
CASSPPETNEQFF 13 TRBV7-3
CASSSERDEEETQYF 15 TRBV27
CATSDDGTDISSYNEQFF 18 TRBV24-1
CASSSFPGLTNF 12 TRBV12-3/TRBV12-4